The next 3 T cell receptor beta chains were all read from a single sample in a study of radiotherapy plus CTLA-4 blockade in lung cancer (dated 2018 in TCRdb). The library was generated by the immunoSEQ multiplex PCR assay. Held by TCRdb, this immuneACCESS table contains in-frame sequences only and omits some clones. Under half of the omission traces to an unresolved V gene where checked; the cause of the rest is unknown. The sample table shows about 45,000 clones, and roughly 59% are seen once. The top ten constitute approximately 17% of the sample. The material was peripheral blood, obtained from a patient treated with radiotherapy plus ipilimumab. The receptors here all came from a human donor with non-small cell lung cancer who had a partial response to radiotherapy plus ipilimumab.

The chain has TRBV7-2 and TRBJ2-3, with 7 positions matching TRBD2. This CDR3 spans 15 amino acids. The V gene's germline CDR1 is SGHTA and CDR2 FQGNSA. V shed 5 bases and J 2 bases; nucleotides not matched to a gene: 7. The CDR3 bases are TGTGCCAGCAGCCTTGGACTAGAGCCCACAGATACGCAGTATTTT. The encoded protein is CASSLGLEPTDTQYF.

This sequence joins TRBV5-1 and TRBJ2-7; 12 bases are shared with TRBD2. Per the germline V gene, CDR1 is SGHRS and CDR2 is YFSETQ. The CDR3 sequence is 15 residues long. V lost 4 bases to trimming and J lost 4 bases; unmatched junction nucleotides: 6. This chain's CDR3 is CASSTSGGFVYEQYF. The CDR3 DNA reads as TGCGCCAGCAGCACTAGCGGGGGGTTTGTTTACGAGCAGTACTTC. Full variable domain (outside the CDR3, taken from reference TRBV5-1 and TRBJ2-7): KAGVTQTPRYLIKTRGQQVTLSCSPISGHRSVSWYQQTPGQGLQFLFEYFSETQRNKGNFPGRFSGRQFSNSRSEMNVSTLELGDSALYLCASSTSGGFVYEQYFGPGTRLTVT.

To note about this clone: Within the sample, other DNA sequences also encode this same CDR3. V usage is TRBV5-1 and J usage is TRBJ1-1; D might be TRBD1 (6 bases). Trimming removed 3 bases from V and 2 bases from J, with 11 bases in between. The CDR3 contains 14 residues. Germline-derived CDR1 and CDR2 are SGHRS and YFSETQ. The CDR3 DNA reads as TGCGCCAGCAGCTCCCTACAGGGAAACACTGAAGCTTTCTTT. This encodes CASSSLQGNTEAFF.